These T cell receptor beta chains were read from a single sample in a study of B cell selection in AIRE deficiency. The table came from immunoSEQ multiplex PCR; TCRdb's copy has only in-frame clones and leaves some out. The table shows some 24,000 clones, with just under 97% occurring only once. The sequencing input was conventional CD4+ T cells sorted from PBMCs. All receptors derive from a human donor with AIRE deficiency. CDR3s include the opening cysteine and the closing phenylalanine or tryptophan. A D gene is named only where the DNA matches it firmly. Clone size is given for some rows only: seen once, a few or many times, or a class if the clone is expanded.

clone_size | j_call | d_call | v_call | cdr3_aa | cdr3_nt
- | TRBJ2-6 | - | TRBV28 | CASSSQAGGSGANVLTF | TGTGCCAGCAGTTCCCAGGCCGGGGGCTCTGGGGCCAACGTCCTGACTTTC
- | TRBJ2-7 | - | TRBV19 | CASSTTGASYEQYF | TGTGCCAGCTCCACGACAGGAGCCTCCTACGAGCAGTACTTC
- | TRBJ2-7 | - | TRBV7-7 | CASSCRGCYEQYF | TGTGCCAGCAGCTGTAGGGGGTGCTACGAGCAGTACTTC
- | TRBJ1-6 | - | TRBV7-2 | CASSSGRRDSPLHF | TGTGCCAGCAGCTCGGGACGCCGGGATTCACCCCTCCACTTT
- | TRBJ1-1 | TRBD1 | TRBV6-5 | CASSYGGQGAEAFF | TGTGCCAGCAGTTACGGGGGGCAGGGGGCTGAAGCTTTCTTT
- | TRBJ1-4 | TRBD1 | TRBV15 | CATSPNDRVGEKLFF | TGTGCCACCAGCCCCAACGACAGGGTGGGCGAAAAACTGTTTTTT
- | TRBJ2-1 | TRBD2 | TRBV19 | CASNDLAGGGEQFF | TGTGCCAGTAATGACCTAGCGGGAGGGGGTGAGCAGTTCTTC
- | TRBJ2-7 | TRBD1 | TRBV5-1 | CASSSRDRASYEQYF | TGCGCCAGCAGCTCCCGGGACAGGGCCTCCTACGAGCAGTACTTC
- | TRBJ2-1 | TRBD2 | TRBV4-2 | CASSQDLASGIHNEQFF | TGTGCCAGCAGCCAAGATCTGGCTAGCGGGATCCACAATGAGCAGTTCTTC
- | TRBJ2-7 | - | TRBV5-4 | CASSLGDFRSYEQYF | TGTGCCAGCAGCTTGGGTGACTTCCGCTCCTACGAGCAGTACTTC
- | TRBJ2-5 | TRBD2 | TRBV29-1 | CSVRGTSGYQETQYF | TGCAGCGTTCGCGGGACTAGCGGGTACCAAGAGACCCAGTACTTC
- | TRBJ2-5 | - | TRBV7-6 | CASSLVVETQYF | TGTGCCAGCAGCTTAGTAGTCGAGACCCAGTACTTC
- | TRBJ2-7 | TRBD2 | TRBV28 | CASSLLAGASYEQYF | TGTGCCAGCAGCCTACTAGCGGGAGCATCCTACGAGCAGTACTTC
- | TRBJ2-5 | TRBD1 | TRBV6-1 | CASSEVDRVWETQYF | TGTGCCAGCAGTGAAGTGGACAGGGTATGGGAGACCCAGTACTTC
- | TRBJ2-1 | TRBD1 | TRBV10-3 | CAISESQTGPADNEQFF | TGTGCCATCAGTGAGTCCCAGACAGGGCCCGCCGACAATGAGCAGTTCTTC
- | TRBJ1-1 | - | TRBV11-2 | CASSLLTVSFF | TGTGCCAGCAGCTTATTAACAGTTTCTTTCTTT
- | TRBJ2-1 | TRBD2 | TRBV5-4 | CASSLELAGPYNEQFF | TGTGCCAGCAGCTTGGAGCTAGCGGGACCCTACAATGAGCAGTTCTTC
- | TRBJ1-4 | - | TRBV28 | CASGRGIDEKLFF | TGTGCCAGCGGCAGGGGAATAGATGAAAAACTGTTTTTT
- | TRBJ2-1 | - | TRBV14 | CASSQLGGGNEQFF | TGTGCCAGCAGCCAGCTAGGGGGGGGCAATGAGCAGTTCTTC
- | TRBJ1-1 | - | TRBV6-1 | CASRKAGGNTEAFF | TGTGCCAGCAGGAAGGCCGGTGGGAACACTGAAGCTTTCTTT
- | TRBJ1-4 | - | TRBV19 | CASSMEREEKLFF | TGTGCCAGTAGTATGGAACGTGAAGAAAAACTGTTTTTT
- | TRBJ2-7 | TRBD2 | TRBV7-3 | CASSLLAGGEQYF | TGTGCCAGCAGCTTACTAGCGGGAGGCGAGCAGTACTTC
- | TRBJ1-1 | - | TRBV6-5 | CASTQGAEAFF | TGTGCCAGCACCCAGGGAGCTGAAGCCTTCTTT
- | TRBJ1-1 | TRBD1 | TRBV28 | CASRSGTGQTEAFF | TGTGCCAGCAGATCCGGGACAGGGCAGACTGAAGCTTTCTTT
- | TRBJ1-5 | TRBD1 | TRBV29-1 | CSVRDSGNQPQHF | TGCAGCGTTCGGGACAGCGGAAATCAGCCCCAGCATTTT
- | TRBJ2-3 | TRBD2 | TRBV2 | CASKAGLSTDTQYF | TGTGCCAGCAAAGCGGGGCTTAGCACAGATACGCAGTATTTT
- | TRBJ2-3 | TRBD1 | TRBV7-3 | CASSLGLGQISTDTQYF | TGTGCCAGCAGCTTAGGCCTGGGACAGATAAGCACAGATACGCAGTATTTT
- | TRBJ2-3 | - | TRBV2 | CASTSGGSTDTQYF | TGTGCCAGCACGTCGGGCGGAAGCACAGATACGCAGTATTTT
- | TRBJ2-7 | - | TRBV28 | CASSLGGTIYEQYF | TGTGCCAGCAGTTTAGGGGGGACCATCTACGAGCAGTACTTC
- | TRBJ1-1 | - | TRBV6-5 | CASTQGAEAFF | TGTGCCAGCACCCAGGGAGCTGAAGCTTTCTTT
- | TRBJ1-2 | - | TRBV28 | CASSPAGWEGGYGYTF | TGTGCCAGCAGTCCCGCTGGATGGGAGGGAGGCTATGGCTACACCTTC
- | TRBJ2-7 | - | TRBV18 | CASSAGLGEQYF | TGTGCCAGCTCGGCGGGTTTGGGCGAGCAGTACTTC
- | TRBJ2-5 | - | TRBV5-4 | CASSLDLRVRETQYF | TGTGCCAGCAGCTTGGACCTCCGAGTAAGAGAGACCCAGTACTTC
- | TRBJ2-5 | TRBD2 | TRBV28 | CASSPSGLAGGRGTQYF | TGTGCCAGCAGTCCCTCGGGACTAGCGGGAGGGAGAGGGACCCAGTACTTC
- | TRBJ2-7 | - | TRBV6-1 | CASSEPGAVTYEQYF | TGTGCCAGCAGTGAACCGGGAGCTGTGACCTACGAGCAGTACTTC
- | TRBJ2-2 | - | TRBV2 | CASRRGDRAEELFF | TGTGCCAGCAGGCGGGGCGACAGGGCGGAGGAACTGTTTTTT
- | TRBJ2-2 | - | TRBV11-2 | CASSYTGTNTGELFF | TGTGCCAGCAGCTATACAGGCACGAACACCGGGGAGCTGTTTTTT
- | TRBJ1-2 | - | TRBV5-4 | CASSLGTAYGYTF | TGTGCCAGCAGCTTGGGGACAGCCTATGGCTACACCTTC
- | TRBJ2-7 | - | TRBV28 | CASTRAGSYEQYF | TGTGCCAGCACCCGAGCGGGCTCCTACGAGCAGTACTTC
- | TRBJ2-7 | - | TRBV27 | CASSADLLTEQYF | TGTGCCAGCAGTGCGGACCTATTGACAGAGCAGTACTTC
- | TRBJ1-5 | - | TRBV19 | CASSPGVSNQPQHF | TGTGCCAGTAGTCCAGGCGTTAGCAATCAGCCCCAGCATTTT
once | TRBJ1-1 | - | TRBV5-4 | CASSSNYEAFF | TGTGCCAGCAGCTCAAATTACGAAGCTTTCTTT
- | TRBJ1-5 | - | TRBV14 | CVQRVERGTSNQPQHF | TGTGTTCAGCGGGTCGAGCGAGGTACTAGCAATCAGCCCCAGCATTTT
- | TRBJ2-7 | TRBD2 | TRBV7-9 | CASSTRLAAEQYF | TGTGCCAGCAGCACGAGACTAGCGGCCGAGCAGTACTTC
- | TRBJ2-1 | TRBD2 | TRBV19 | CASSPGTSEINEQFF | TGTGCCAGTAGTCCCGGGACTAGCGAAATCAATGAGCAGTTCTTC
- | TRBJ2-3 | TRBD1 | TRBV10-3 | CAIRRGGTGMMDTQYF | TGTGCCATCAGGCGGGGTGGGACAGGGATGATGGATACGCAGTATTTT
- | TRBJ2-7 | TRBD2 | TRBV28 | CASSLGGSSYEQYF | TGTGCCAGCAGTTTAGGCGGGAGTAGTTACGAGCAGTACTTC
once | TRBJ2-3 | - | TRBV5-4 | CASSDAFPGTDTQYF | TGTGCCAGCAGCGATGCCTTCCCCGGCACAGATACGCAGTATTTT
- | TRBJ2-7 | - | TRBV6-1 | CASSAQQGIYEQYF | TGTGCCAGCAGTGCCCAACAGGGAATCTACGAGCAGTACTTC
- | TRBJ1-5 | TRBD1 | TRBV6-6 | CASRRQGVSNQPQHF | TGTGCCAGCAGGCGACAGGGGGTTAGCAATCAGCCCCAGCATTTT
- | TRBJ2-3 | - | TRBV19 | CASSIWDTQYF | TGTGCCAGTAGTATCTGGGATACGCAGTATTTT
- | TRBJ1-1 | - | TRBV6-9 | CASRGFTEAFF | TGTGCCAGCAGGGGATTCACTGAAGCTTTCTTT
once | TRBJ1-1 | - | TRBV25-1 | CASSEPWGRAKAFF | TGTGCCAGCAGTGAACCTTGGGGGCGGGCGAAAGCTTTCTTT
- | TRBJ1-2 | - | TRBV5-8 | CASSLASPGNLYGYTF | TGTGCCAGCAGCTTGGCCAGCCCAGGGAATCTCTATGGCTACACCTTC
- | TRBJ2-2 | TRBD2 | TRBV7-9 | CASSLGLAGVLGAGELFF | TGTGCCAGCAGCCTCGGACTAGCGGGAGTCCTAGGGGCCGGGGAGCTGTTTTTT
- | TRBJ1-5 | - | TRBV28 | CASQVVFQPQHF | TGTGCCAGCCAAGTAGTTTTTCAGCCCCAGCATTTT
- | TRBJ1-4 | - | TRBV5-6 | CASSFWGRFNEKLFF | TGTGCCAGCAGCTTCTGGGGCCGATTTAATGAAAAACTGTTTTTT
once | TRBJ2-1 | TRBD2 | TRBV7-2 | CASSSGTSGRSEQFF | TGTGCCAGCAGCTCCGGGACTAGCGGGAGAAGTGAGCAGTTCTTC
- | TRBJ1-5 | - | TRBV2 | CASRGTTGAEGWRNQPQHF | TGTGCCAGCAGGGGGACGACAGGCGCCGAGGGTTGGCGCAATCAGCCCCAGCATTTT